This entry lists 31 T cell receptor beta chains sequenced from one sample in a study of blood T cell repertoires in COVID-19. Only in-frame clones appear in the TCRdb table, and some are missing; sequencing was by immunoSEQ multiplex PCR. The table shows around 250,000 clones, with roughly 85% occurring only once. Sequencing was carried out using peripheral blood. The receptor source for this set is a man aged 50 to 60 with active or convalescent COVID-19.

With respect to this clone: The sample carries other DNA sequences with the same CDR3. The genes are TRBV6-5 and TRBJ2-7; 9 bases are shared with TRBD2. The germline V gene encodes CDR1 MNHEY and CDR2 SVGAGI. J was trimmed by 1 base and V by 6 bases; bases with no gene match: 4. The CDR3 contains 14 residues. The CDR3 DNA reads TGTGCCAGCAGCCTAGCGGGACGGTCCTACGAGCAGTACTTC. Translated: CASSLAGRSYEQYF.

This clone was counted only a few times. The V and J genes are TRBV19 and TRBJ1-1, with TRBD1 as a possible D gene (6 bases). This CDR3 comprises 16 residues. Trimming stripped 5 bases from V and 1 base from J, with 17 bases between. CDR1 is LNHDA and CDR2 is SQIVND in the germline V gene (reference sequence). CDR3 region: CASSQTPGAQNTEAFF. CDR3 in DNA: TGTGCCAGTAGTCAGACCCCAGGGGCCCAGAACACTGAAGCTTTCTTT.

This chain connects TRBV6-2 or TRBV6-3 to TRBJ2-7; D uncertain. Germline CDR1 and CDR2: MNHEY and SVGEGT. The CDR3 totals 11 residues. Trimming removed 2 bases at V and 7 bases at J, with 6 bases between. The CDR3 reads CASSYLREQYF. CDR3 in DNA: TGTGCCAGCAGTTACCTCCGGGAGCAGTACTTC.

This sequence joins TRBV7-2 and TRBJ1-2; the match to TRBD1 covers 8 bases. There are 14 residues in the CDR3. Germline V gene data show CDR1 as SGHTA and CDR2 as FQGNSA. After removal of 8 bases from V and 4 bases from J, the junction contained 9 bases not matched to a gene. The CDR3 coding sequence is TGTGCCAGCTCGCTCCAGGGGGCAATCTATGGCTACACCTTC. It encodes CASSLQGAIYGYTF.

This chain joins TRBV19 and TRBJ1-1; 9 positions agree with TRBD1. From germline, CDR1 is LNHDA and CDR2 SQIVND (reference sequence). Trimming removed 5 bases from V and 1 base from J; junction bases left unmatched: 8. The CDR3 runs to 16 residues. The DNA of the CDR3 is TGTGCCAGTAGTCCGGACAGGGGTAGGGGGAACACTGAAGCTTTCTTT. It is translated as CASSPDRGRGNTEAFF.

The gene calls are TRBV3-1 (or the pseudogene TRBV3-2) and TRBJ1-1; D not certain. The CDR3 totals 15 residues. Germline V gene sequence: CDR1 LGHDT, CDR2 YNNKEL (reference sequence). Trimming left V 0 bases short and J 1 base short, with 9 bases between. CDR3 coding DNA: TGTGCCAGCAGCCAAGAAGCGGGGTCGAACACTGAAGCTTTCTTT. It translates to CASSQEAGSNTEAFF.

The rearrangement uses TRBV21-1 and TRBJ2-1; whether TRBD2, the table's D call, matches the DNA was not checked. TRBV21-1 constitutes a pseudogene. The CDR3 length is 14 residues. The CDR3 coding sequence is TGTGCCAGCAGAGGACTAGCGGGAACGAATGAGCAGTTCTTC. This gives the protein CASRGLAGTNEQFF.

This clone was seen only once. The rearrangement uses TRBV10-3 and TRBJ2-3; 8 bases match TRBD2. The CDR3 totals 13 residues. V trimming: 10 bases; J trimming: 0 bases; junction bases outside the gene matches: 3. Germline values: CDR1 ENHRY, CDR2 SYGVKD. CDR3 in amino acids: CATSGSSTDTQYF. DNA for the CDR3: TGTGCCACGAGCGGGAGTAGCACAGATACGCAGTATTTT.

Note on this clone: A read error may produce the germline difference seen at one junction end. The genes are TRBV20-1 and TRBJ1-2, with D possibly matching TRBD1 (5 bases). The V gene's germline CDR1 is DFQATT and CDR2 SNEGSKA (reference sequence). This CDR3 contains 12 residues. Written as DNA, the CDR3 is TGCAGTGCTAGTCAGGGTAACGATGGCTACACCTTC. It translates to CSASQGNDGYTF.

The genes are TRBV10-3 and TRBJ1-1; TRBD1 is a possible D gene (6 bases). With 0 bases removed from V and 1 base from J, the gap between germline ends came to 12 bases. This CDR3 spans 16 amino acids. The germline V gene has CDR1 ENHRY and CDR2 SYGVKD. CDR3 DNA sequence: TGTGCCATCAGTGAGTCAGAGCGGGGGCAGAACACTGAAGCTTTCTTT. Encoded protein: CAISESERGQNTEAFF.

The CDR3 nucleotides read TGTGCCAGCAGCTTTTTCGGAGAAAGCACAGATACGCAGTATTTT. As protein: CASSFFGESTDTQYF. This chain links TRBV7-9 with TRBJ2-3; no definite D call. There are 15 residues in the CDR3. Germline V CDR1 and CDR2: SEHNR, FQNEAQ (reference sequence). Trimming stripped 3 bases from V and 0 bases from J, with 10 bases between.

The chain couples TRBV5-8 to TRBJ1-1; weak D call: TRBD1 (5 bases). Looked up from germline, CDR1 is SGHTS and CDR2 is YDEGEE. V lost 1 base to trimming and J lost 0 bases, with 16 bases between them. This CDR3 spans 17 amino acids. CDR3 bases: TGTGCCAGCAGCTTGCGACAGAGTGGGGTAGTGAACACTGAAGCTTTCTTT. The encoded protein is CASSLRQSGVVNTEAFF.

V usage is TRBV11-3 and J usage is TRBJ2-2, with 8 bases lining up with TRBD1. V dropped 1 base and J dropped 2; count of bases not matched to a gene: 9. Germline values: CDR1 SGHNT, CDR2 YENEEA. This CDR3 contains 18 residues. The CDR3 spells CASSLAERTGRNTGELFF. The DNA of the CDR3 is TGTGCCAGCAGCTTAGCCGAACGGACAGGGAGAAACACCGGGGAGCTGTTTTTT.

This chain uses TRBV7-2 with TRBJ2-7; TRBD2 matches 9 bases. V gave up 7 bases and J gave up 4 bases; unmatched junction bases: 8. CDR3 length: 14 residues. From germline, CDR1 is SGHTA and CDR2 FQGNSA. The CDR3 here is CASTLGLARYEQYF. CDR3 nucleotide sequence: TGTGCCAGCACCCTGGGACTAGCTAGGTACGAGCAGTACTTC.

The genes are TRBV3-1 (or the pseudogene TRBV3-2) and TRBJ1-2, with D uncertain. Germline V CDR1 and CDR2: LGHDT, YNNKEL (reference sequence). The V end was cut by 1 base, the J end by 2 bases, with 5 bases between. The CDR3 loop spans 13 amino acids. DNA for the CDR3: TGTGCCAGCAGCCAAGCACAGAACTATGGCTACACCTTC. Its protein product is CASSQAQNYGYTF.

A remark on this clone: Within the sample, other DNA sequences also encode this same CDR3. The chain couples TRBV11-1 to TRBJ1-1; no reliable D call. V shed 5 bases and J shed 4 bases, with 17 bases lying between them. The germline gives CDR1 SGHAT, CDR2 FQDESV (reference sequence). CDR3 length equals 15 residues. CDR3 bases: TGTGCCAGCAGCCGCAGGTCGGGGAGAGGCACTGAAGCTTTCTTT. This gives the protein CASSRRSGRGTEAFF.

This chain uses TRBV6-1 with TRBJ2-1; tentative D call: TRBD1 (6 bases). Germline V gene data show CDR1 as MNHNS and CDR2 as SASEGT. The CDR3 is 15 residues long. Trimming took 2 bases from V and 4 from J, leaving 12 bases between them. CDR3 sequence reads: CASSERIQGYNEQFF. The CDR3 region has the DNA TGTGCCAGCAGTGAAAGAATACAGGGATACAATGAGCAGTTCTTC.

The rearrangement uses TRBV19 and TRBJ1-1; D is unclear. Germline assignment: CDR1 LNHDA and CDR2 SQIVND (reference sequence). The V end lost 3 bases, the J end lost 3 bases, and 11 bases lay between the germline ends. The CDR3 length is 14 residues. CDR3 sequence: CASSIEYGDTEAFF. The DNA of the CDR3 is TGTGCCAGTAGTATCGAGTATGGAGACACTGAAGCTTTCTTT.

J is TRBJ1-6 and V is TRBV3-1 (or the pseudogene TRBV3-2); perhaps TRBD1 as D (6 bases). V was pared by 7 bases and J by 6 bases, with 13 bases between. This CDR3 region has 14 residues. From germline, CDR1 is LGHDT and CDR2 YNNKEL (reference sequence). The CDR3 region has the DNA TGTGCCAGCACCCTGAACAGGGCTAATTCACCCCTCCACTTT. Amino acid sequence: CASTLNRANSPLHF.

This chain links TRBV9 with TRBJ1-3; D gene ambiguous. This CDR3 comprises 13 residues. Germline lookup yields CDR1 SGDLS and CDR2 YYNGEE. V dropped 3 bases and J dropped 4 bases, with 8 bases sitting between them. As DNA, the CDR3 is TGTGCCAGCAGCGCTACGACAGGAAACACCATATATTTT. Translated: CASSATTGNTIYF.

The chain couples TRBV27 to TRBJ1-5, with TRBD1 matching 10 bases. From germline, CDR1 is MNHEY and CDR2 SMNVEV (reference sequence). CDR3 length equals 16 residues. After removal of 4 bases from V and 6 bases from J, the junction contained 9 bases not matched to a gene. DNA for the CDR3: TGTGCCAGCAGTTCGGGACAGGGGCAGTGGGGTCAGCCCCAGCATTTT. Protein product: CASSSGQGQWGQPQHF.

The V gene is TRBV15, the J gene TRBJ1-5; the match to TRBD1 covers 7 bases. The germline V gene encodes CDR1 LNHNV and CDR2 YYDKDF (reference sequence). The junction had 5 bases not matched to a gene; V was cut back by 3 bases and J by 6 bases. The CDR3 runs 14 residues. For the CDR3, the DNA is TGTGCCACCAGCAGGACAGGGTCGAGTCAGCCCCAGCATTTT. This translates into CATSRTGSSQPQHF.

This clone has only a few counts. The chain joins TRBV5-4 to TRBJ2-1, with TRBD2 matching over 8 bases. CDR3 length: 14 residues. J lost 7 bases, V lost 4 bases, and 7 bases had no gene match. The germline V gene has CDR1 SGHNT and CDR2 YYREEE (reference sequence). CDR3 sequence: CASSGGLEFNEQFF. CDR3 DNA: TGTGCCAGCAGCGGGGGACTAGAGTTTAATGAGCAGTTCTTC.

The chain employs TRBV14 and TRBJ2-7; tentatively, D is TRBD2 (7 bases). V was trimmed by 4 bases and J by 10 bases, leaving 23 bases between them. The CDR3 is 15 amino acids. The germline V gene has CDR1 SGHDN and CDR2 FVKESK. The CDR3 spells CASSPLGGQGIRQYF. CDR3 nucleotides: TGTGCCAGCAGCCCTCTCGGGGGGCAGGGGATTAGACAGTACTTC.

The table lists this clone with a few counts. The V and J genes are TRBV2 and TRBJ1-3; the match to TRBD1 covers 7 bases. Germline V lookup: CDR1 SNHLY, CDR2 FYNNEI. J was trimmed by 2 bases and V by 1 base; bases with no gene match: 2. This CDR3 is built from 15 residues. This CDR3 is CASSEGTGAGNTIYF. Written as DNA, the CDR3 is TGTGCCAGCAGTGAAGGTACAGGGGCTGGAAACACCATATATTTT.

The chain carries TRBV11-1 and TRBJ2-1; perhaps TRBD2 as D (5 bases). V was trimmed by 5 bases and J by 6 bases, leaving 17 bases between them. The CDR3 sequence is 15 residues long. The germline CDR1 and CDR2 sequences are SGHAT and FQDESV (reference sequence). The CDR3 nucleotides are TGTGCCAGCAGCAGGACCGGGTCAGGAGGCAATGAGCAGTTCTTC. It yields the protein CASSRTGSGGNEQFF.

This clone came up a few times. The V gene is TRBV19, the J gene TRBJ1-2; D is perhaps TRBD1 (6 bases). Trimming took off 6 bases at V and 8 bases at J, with 22 bases between the two ends. CDR3 size: 15 residues. Germline V gene sequence: CDR1 LNHDA, CDR2 SQIVND (reference sequence). The CDR3 loop is CASSNLGTPTEGYTF. The CDR3 coding sequence is TGTGCCAGTAGCAACCTAGGGACACCCACCGAGGGCTACACCTTC.

Worth noting for this clone: The sample carries other DNA sequences with the same CDR3. J is TRBJ2-7 and V is TRBV3-1 (or the pseudogene TRBV3-2); 7 bases fit TRBD2. Germline V gives CDR1 LGHDT, CDR2 YNNKEL (reference sequence). With 4 bases clipped from V and 6 bases from J, the junction kept 18 bases outside the gene matches. The CDR3 covers 17 residues. The CDR3 is CASSPYTTGTMPGEQYF. DNA for the CDR3: TGTGCCAGCAGCCCCTATACCACCGGGACTATGCCAGGCGAGCAGTACTTC.

The chain is built from TRBV4-3 and TRBJ2-7; TRBD2 is a possible D gene (6 bases). Germline CDR1 is LGHNA and CDR2 is YSLEER. Trimming shortened V by 0 bases and J by 3 bases, and 12 bases separated the two germline ends. There are 15 residues in the CDR3. For the CDR3, the DNA is TGCGCCAGCAGCCAAGATTTCGGGGGTGACTACGAGCAGTACTTC. This gives the protein CASSQDFGGDYEQYF.

The chain is built from TRBV5-5 and TRBJ2-5; 8 bases are shared with TRBD2. From germline, CDR1 is SGHKS and CDR2 YYEKEE (reference sequence). Trimming cost V 4 bases and J 3 bases; bases outside gene matches: 2. The CDR3 spans 13 residues. CDR3 nucleotides: TGTGCCAGCAGCAGCGGGAGCGAAGAGACCCAGTACTTC. The encoded protein is CASSSGSEETQYF.

The V gene is TRBV3-1 (or the pseudogene TRBV3-2), the J gene TRBJ2-7; no clear D gene. The V gene's germline CDR1 is LGHDT and CDR2 YNNKEL (reference sequence). V lost 2 bases to trimming and J lost 1 base, with 15 bases between them. This CDR3 contains 16 residues. The CDR3 DNA reads as TGTGCCAGCAGCCAATCTAATTGGTCCCCTTCCTACGAGCAGTACTTC. This gives the protein CASSQSNWSPSYEQYF.